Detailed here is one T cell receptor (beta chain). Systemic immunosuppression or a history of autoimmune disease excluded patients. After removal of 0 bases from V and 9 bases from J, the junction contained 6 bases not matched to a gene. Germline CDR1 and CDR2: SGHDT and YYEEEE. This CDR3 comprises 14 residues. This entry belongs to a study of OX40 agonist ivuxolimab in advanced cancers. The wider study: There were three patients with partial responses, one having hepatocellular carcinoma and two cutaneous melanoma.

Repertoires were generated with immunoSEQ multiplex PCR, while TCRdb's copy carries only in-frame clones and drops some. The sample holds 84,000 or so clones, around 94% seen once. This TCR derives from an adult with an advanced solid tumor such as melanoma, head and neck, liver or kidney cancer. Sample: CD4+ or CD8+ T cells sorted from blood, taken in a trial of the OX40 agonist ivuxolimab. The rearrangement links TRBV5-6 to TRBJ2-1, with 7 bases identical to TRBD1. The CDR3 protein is CASSLVDRVGEQFF. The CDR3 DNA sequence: TGTGCCAGCAGCTTGGTCGACAGGGTAGGTGAGCAGTTCTTC.